These T cell receptor beta chains were read from a single sample in a study of technical replicates of blood from four donors. Libraries were prepared by immunoSEQ multiplex PCR; TCRdb keeps only in-frame clonotypes and omits some of them. The sample carries approximately 81,000 clones, approximately 94% recorded once. Material: T cells isolated from PBMCs. Receptors originate from a human donor in good health. Both conserved end residues are part of each CDR3. Fields, in order: V gene, J gene, CDR3 protein.

TRBV2,TRBJ2-3,CASRALDYTQYF
TRBV5-1,TRBJ2-3,CASSLDRDSLTQYF
TRBV27,TRBJ1-1,CASLPGGGLTEAFF
TRBV6-5,TRBJ2-7,CASSVTSGYEQYF
TRBV9,TRBJ1-2,CASSPRGGFSNYGYTF
TRBV5-1,TRBJ2-1,CASSLGLLPHNEQFF
TRBV19,TRBJ2-1,CASSIFSGSTYNEQFF
TRBV5-6,TRBJ1-4,CASSFGGLVNEKLFF
TRBV28,TRBJ2-7,CASSLFSGDYEQYF
TRBV5-1,TRBJ1-2,CASSWGQGESYGYTF
TRBV11-3,TRBJ2-3,CASSPPDSLADTQYF
TRBV7-9,TRBJ1-2,CASTQGGKANYGYTF
TRBV5-5,TRBJ2-1,CASSFLFFAGGLEQFF
TRBV2,TRBJ2-7,CASSESWTGGGEQYF
TRBV6-1,TRBJ2-7,CASSESRYYEQYF
TRBV6-6,TRBJ2-7,CASSFQAGGSEQYF
TRBV9,TRBJ1-1,CASSSRQGGTEAFF
TRBV15,TRBJ2-3,CATSRDWTGGTDTQYF
TRBV4-3,TRBJ1-2,CASSQDTVNRPTYYGYTF
TRBV6-4,TRBJ2-3,CASSDTARTDTQYF
TRBV10-3,TRBJ2-7,CAISESIIAEGEQYF
TRBV25-1,TRBJ1-2,CASSEYSGVNYGYTF
TRBV13,TRBJ2-3,CASSFRGSGTDTQYF
TRBV5-4,TRBJ1-3,CASTLWGQGLNTIYF
TRBV4-1,TRBJ2-1,CASGPSSGRLGGEQFF
TRBV4-2,TRBJ2-7,CASSQGQGANEQYF
TRBV30,TRBJ1-1,CACHRGLAEAFF
TRBV29-1,TRBJ1-4,CSVESQGDHNEKLFF
TRBV14,TRBJ1-1,CASSQDDSHSNTEAFF
TRBV9,TRBJ2-3,CASRPADRIFTDTQYF
TRBV2,TRBJ2-5,CASNGLGGVGETQYF
TRBV6-1,TRBJ1-1,CASSEASRLGAAFF
TRBV6-6,TRBJ1-1,CASSDPGLENTEAFF
TRBV9,TRBJ1-1,CASSDRLDTEAFF
TRBV6-5,TRBJ2-7,CASSYSSGKNEQYF
TRBV6-1,TRBJ1-2,CASSEKPGTAHGYTF
TRBV9,TRBJ1-2,CASSVGASGGGGGYTF
TRBV18,TRBJ2-7,CASSRGQPYEQYF
TRBV5-1,TRBJ2-7,CASSLRAGASEQYF
TRBV15,TRBJ1-2,CATSRLPGTGNYGYTF
TRBV19,TRBJ2-6,CASSIRTAFSGANVLTF
TRBV30,TRBJ2-1,CAWTSSASYNEQFF
TRBV5-1,TRBJ2-3,CASSLELAGTDTQYF
TRBV19,TRBJ1-1,CASSRPGQGVTEAFF
TRBV30,TRBJ2-7,CAWEAGGPYEQYF
TRBV5-1,TRBJ2-3,CASKVAIGTDTQYF
TRBV19,TRBJ2-3,CASSKTGGGDTQYF
TRBV1,TRBJ2-5,CTSSRGLSAAQETQYF
TRBV19,TRBJ2-2,CASEREEGGELFF
TRBV28,TRBJ1-2,CATQFTSENYGYTF
TRBV5-4,TRBJ1-1,CASSRTGGTEAFF
TRBV6-5,TRBJ1-2,CASSFKTGIYGYTF
TRBV19,TRBJ1-5,CASSAGTGGNQPQHF
TRBV7-9,TRBJ2-5,CASTDRGPEETQYF
TRBV2,TRBJ2-7,CASSGTSGNYEQYF
TRBV16,TRBJ2-7,CASSHSGAAYEQYF
TRBV19,TRBJ2-2,CASSGQGTGELFF
TRBV5-1,TRBJ1-1,CASSLSGTGNTEAFF
TRBV28,TRBJ2-7,CASSLQNSEQYF